Listed below are T cell receptor beta chains from one sample, sequenced in a study of regulatory T cells in long-lasting Graves disease. TCRdb itself ran the multiplex PCR reads through MiXCR, one entry per CDR3 protein. The table lists hundreds of thousands of distinct CDR3 sequences, around 17% of them singletons. This same sample was also part of a study on T cells in Graves' hyperthyroidism and ophthalmopathy.

The input for sequencing was peripheral blood mononuclear cells (PBMCs), taken at new diagnosis, from a patient treated with antithyroid drugs. Receptors were obtained from a woman aged 25-40 years with Graves disease. Both conserved end residues are trimmed from each CDR3. D genes are given only for firm matches.

D gene: TRBD1
J gene: TRBJ1-1
V gene: TRBV5-1
CDR3 protein: ASSEGTDENTEAF

D gene: NA
J gene: TRBJ2-7
V gene: TRBV7-8
CDR3 protein: ASSLDRGVNEQY

D gene: NA
J gene: TRBJ1-3
V gene: TRBV4-2
CDR3 protein: ASSLEPKNTIY

D gene: TRBD2
J gene: TRBJ2-3
V gene: TRBV5-6
CDR3 protein: ASSLVLAGGTDTQY

D gene: TRBD2
J gene: TRBJ2-1
V gene: TRBV9
CDR3 protein: ASSVGPGGGNEQF

D gene: TRBD1
J gene: TRBJ1-6
V gene: TRBV6-1
CDR3 protein: ASSTHQGASSPLH

D gene: TRBD2
J gene: TRBJ2-2
V gene: TRBV20-1
CDR3 protein: SARGLAGALNTGELF

D gene: NA
J gene: TRBJ1-2
V gene: TRBV11-2
CDR3 protein: ASSLDLGLANYGYT

D gene: NA
J gene: TRBJ2-3
V gene: TRBV7-2
CDR3 protein: ASSLGATDTQY

D gene: TRBD2
J gene: TRBJ2-5
V gene: TRBV5-1
CDR3 protein: ASSSGTSGGALETQY

D gene: NA
J gene: TRBJ2-5
V gene: TRBV20-1
CDR3 protein: SATWETQY

D gene: TRBD2
J gene: TRBJ2-1
V gene: TRBV11-2
CDR3 protein: ASIPGTSSHEQF

D gene: NA
J gene: TRBJ2-7
V gene: TRBV7-6
CDR3 protein: ASSLAPGNHEQY

D gene: NA
J gene: TRBJ1-1
V gene: TRBV2
CDR3 protein: ASGGRSEAF

D gene: TRBD1
J gene: TRBJ1-2
V gene: TRBV12-3/TRBV12-4
CDR3 protein: ASSPNTGGSYGYT

D gene: TRBD1
J gene: TRBJ1-2
V gene: TRBV6-1
CDR3 protein: ASRLPTGGVSYGYT

D gene: NA
J gene: TRBJ2-3
V gene: TRBV14
CDR3 protein: ASSPRWDTQY

D gene: NA
J gene: TRBJ2-2
V gene: TRBV11-2
CDR3 protein: ASSFPISAGELF

D gene: NA
J gene: TRBJ1-1
V gene: TRBV20-1
CDR3 protein: SARGRGSRRSGITEAF

D gene: TRBD2
J gene: TRBJ2-1
V gene: TRBV18
CDR3 protein: ASSSGLGNEQF

D gene: NA
J gene: TRBJ1-2
V gene: TRBV2
CDR3 protein: ASSEWGQDYGYT

D gene: TRBD2
J gene: TRBJ2-1
V gene: TRBV18
CDR3 protein: ASSPPNSFTAGVPIEQF

D gene: TRBD1
J gene: TRBJ2-6
V gene: TRBV29-1
CDR3 protein: SVAPGTAYSGANVLT

D gene: NA
J gene: TRBJ2-4
V gene: TRBV7-8
CDR3 protein: ASSFSSWGADIQY

D gene: TRBD1
J gene: TRBJ1-2
V gene: TRBV20-1
CDR3 protein: SARNRGRRGGHYGYT

D gene: TRBD1
J gene: TRBJ2-1
V gene: TRBV3-1
CDR3 protein: ASSFRGLYEQF

D gene: NA
J gene: TRBJ1-2
V gene: TRBV28
CDR3 protein: ASSTLNYGYT

D gene: TRBD1
J gene: TRBJ1-6
V gene: TRBV7-2
CDR3 protein: ASSSQGAWGPLH

D gene: NA
J gene: TRBJ1-1
V gene: TRBV5-1
CDR3 protein: ASRLEVRGNTEAF

D gene: NA
J gene: TRBJ1-5
V gene: TRBV10-1
CDR3 protein: ASSESRRGWNQPQH

D gene: NA
J gene: TRBJ2-7
V gene: TRBV2
CDR3 protein: ASRLVSHEQY

D gene: NA
J gene: TRBJ2-7
V gene: TRBV6-4
CDR3 protein: ASIRELSTYEQY

D gene: NA
J gene: TRBJ2-7
V gene: TRBV27
CDR3 protein: ASPGPYPYEQY

D gene: NA
J gene: TRBJ2-7
V gene: TRBV28
CDR3 protein: ASSPLFSRAIDEQY

D gene: NA
J gene: TRBJ2-7
V gene: TRBV6-1
CDR3 protein: ASSERDWGSSYEQY

D gene: NA
J gene: TRBJ1-5
V gene: TRBV4-2
CDR3 protein: ASSQATLGPQH

D gene: NA
J gene: TRBJ2-2
V gene: TRBV9
CDR3 protein: ASSPRSTREGGELF

D gene: TRBD2
J gene: TRBJ2-3
V gene: TRBV27
CDR3 protein: ASSPKLAGGRYPDTQY

D gene: NA
J gene: TRBJ2-1
V gene: TRBV7-9
CDR3 protein: ASSSPPRDGGSYNEQF

D gene: NA
J gene: TRBJ1-2
V gene: TRBV18
CDR3 protein: ASSPDRLQGYGYT

D gene: TRBD1
J gene: TRBJ2-5
V gene: TRBV5-1
CDR3 protein: ASSRTGWETQY

D gene: TRBD2
J gene: TRBJ2-7
V gene: TRBV28
CDR3 protein: ASSLPASGRYEQY

D gene: NA
J gene: TRBJ2-4
V gene: TRBV2
CDR3 protein: ASSELGVAKNIQY

D gene: NA
J gene: TRBJ1-2
V gene: TRBV5-1
CDR3 protein: ASSLGQGLGYT

D gene: NA
J gene: TRBJ1-5
V gene: TRBV30
CDR3 protein: AWSADSNQPQH

D gene: NA
J gene: TRBJ2-2
V gene: TRBV28
CDR3 protein: ASSPIRDTGELF

D gene: NA
J gene: TRBJ1-2
V gene: TRBV28
CDR3 protein: ASKGGAGPGYT